Described below is a single T cell receptor (beta chain) sequence and its context. Its antigen is currently not known. The record has no base qualities; no much larger clone is one base away. Library preparation was by RACE. This sample was sequenced with a NextSeq 500. Library preparation attached unique molecular identifiers to individual cDNA molecules for quantitative, reproducible TCR counting. Each blood RNA sample was used to sequence both TCR alpha and TCR beta chains. The original methods were these. Samples had a median of about 96,000 TCRs, with a range from roughly 23,224 to 700,000. V, J and CDR3 annotation of the TCR reads was carried out using the Decombinator software suite. For PS versus PT1 abundance plots, all samples were subsampled to the same number of TCRs (28,000). Expanded TCRs were defined as absent before sensitization and observed at least eight times at the 2-week time point. TCRdb took the public reads, trimmed them with fastp at Q25, ran MiXCR for clone calling and kept in-frame beta chains. Under each unique CDR3 protein, matching rows form one entry showing the most common genes and DNA. The V and J calls follow TCRdb's processing rather than the paper's. The sample yields about 120,000 distinct CDR3 sequences; 12% to 15% were counted once. About 0.9% of the sample is in the top ten clones.

The sample is drawn from a study of human T cells and chemical hapten exposure (dated by TCRdb to the early 2020s). As for the study more broadly: For sensitization, 2% DPC in acetone was applied to a 2 cm by 2 cm area of upper inner arm skin. Throughout the roughly 23-week study period, patients were also given weekly therapeutic DPC doses on the scalp. Patch testing was performed on the upper back with Finn chambers containing 0.01% DPC, and the patch tests were scored after 6 days according to International Contact Dermatitis Research Group standards. The patient cohort, mostly female, included alopecia areata with under or over 50% scalp involvement, alopecia totalis and alopecia universalis. Libraries were combined into a pool for sequencing, and differences in TCR yield between samples came mainly from small differences in library volumes within the pool. Peripheral blood TCR repertoire changes were tracked in vivo in alopecia patients during primary and secondary sensitization to the hapten diphenylcyclopropenone (DPC). Blood samples were taken from patients before sensitization (week 0) and at 2, 6 and about 24 weeks after DPC sensitization. Approximately 28 alopecia patients gave blood for TCR sequencing at one to four time points (pre-sensitization, 2, 6 and 24 weeks). What the authors observed across the whole study: Because every patient had alopecia, a presumed autoimmune disease, the patients' immune response might differ from that of healthy individuals. The number of PT1 expanded TCRs positively correlated with patch test score, significant at thresholds 8, 16 and 32 but not 4. No change with DPC sensitization was found in the number of TCRs above 1 in 1000 frequency, and no evidence of global repertoire structure alterations was found. Significantly more large CDR3 similarity clusters were formed by expanded TCRs than by pre-sensitization or healthy control sets, consistent with antigen-driven responses. After repeated subsampling, the strength of the expansion versus patch-test correlation and the threshold at which it became significant changed.

In light of the paper, this sample's time point label describes: patch test 1, 2 weeks after DPC sensitization. The treatment or condition label of this sample denotes: therapeutic diphenylcyclopropenone sensitization with weekly scalp DPC. Blood at each patch-test visit was drawn before the patch test was applied. Patients were considered eligible if aged 18 to 70, diagnosed with alopecia and deemed suitable for DPC therapy, and patients were excluded if pregnant. Unfractionated whole blood was collected in Tempus Blood RNA tubes, and total RNA was extracted from that blood. The germline ends are 8 bases apart after V is trimmed by 3 bases and J by 4 bases. CDR1 and CDR2, looked up from the germline V gene, are LGHNT and FRNRAP. Counted from cysteine to phenylalanine, this CDR3 has 13 amino acids. The retained sequence is limited to the CDR3, 39 bases, with the frame set at the first base.

The sequence joins TRBV12-5 to TRBJ2-3; there is no confident call for the D gene. The material sequenced was whole blood, taken in connection with sensitization to the hapten diphenylcyclopropenone (DPC). This TCR was recovered from a young man with alopecia areata. Some clones in this sample may be carry-over from other donors' samples. The DNA sequence is TGTGCTAGTGGTTTCCAGAAACCAGATACGCAGTATTTT. Protein translation: CASGFQKPDTQYF.